The present TCR beta chain was sequenced within a study of cytomegalovirus exposure and HLA in healthy donors. Clones were sequenced by immunoSEQ multiplex PCR, and TCRdb holds only the in-frame ones, with some missing. The data show roughly 67,000 clones, 91% seen once. The sequence was collected from a young man in good health and CMV-seronegative. The sample consisted of PBMCs.

CDR3 DNA: TGTGCCAGCAGCTTAGAGCATGGGAACACTGAAGCTTTCTTT. Residues: CASSLEHGNTEAFF. The genes are TRBV7-8 and TRBJ1-1; D unresolved. Germline V gene sequence: CDR1 SGHVS, CDR2 FQNEAQ. The CDR3 extends over 14 amino acids. The V gene lost 1 base and the J gene lost 1 base, with 7 bases spanning the gap.